This passage covers 19 T cell receptor beta chains from one sample sequenced in a study of T cells in localized non-small cell lung cancer. Only in-frame clones appear in the TCRdb table, and some are missing; sequencing was by immunoSEQ multiplex PCR. The sample gives roughly 15,000 clones, 75% to 90% of which show up once; about 25% is in the top ten. Specimen: peripheral blood, collected before any cancer treatment. The receptors were gathered from a female donor older than 55 with stage I squamous cell lung carcinoma.

The rearrangement uses TRBV6-5 and TRBJ2-4; D gene ambiguous. The length of the CDR3 is 15 residues. Looked up from germline, CDR1 is MNHEY and CDR2 is SVGAGI. With 3 bases removed from V and 0 bases from J, the gap between germline ends came to 9 bases. DNA for the CDR3: TGTGCCAGCAGTTATTGTGATTTAGCCAAAAACATTCAGTACTTC. This sequence encodes CASSYCDLAKNIQYF.

This clone was recorded a few times. J is TRBJ2-3 and V is TRBV6-1; D is uncertain. CDR1 is MNHNS, CDR2 SASEGT, per germline. With 1 base removed from V and 1 base from J, the gap between germline ends came to 6 bases. This CDR3 has 14 amino acids. The CDR3 region is CASSEGDGTDTQYF. The CDR3 nucleotides are TGTGCCAGCAGTGAAGGAGATGGCACAGATACGCAGTATTTT.

The J gene is TRBJ2-2, the V gene TRBV7-2, with no clear D. Germline V CDR1 and CDR2: SGHTA, FQGNSA. The V gene lost 7 bases and the J gene lost 5 bases, with 20 bases spanning the gap. CDR3 length: 16 amino acids. CDR3 region: CASTRDRARKTGELFF. The CDR3 coding sequence is TGTGCCAGCACCCGAGATAGGGCTAGGAAAACCGGGGAGCTGTTTTTT.

The chain has TRBV6-5 and TRBJ1-5; D is perhaps TRBD1 (6 bases). Germline V gives CDR1 MNHEY, CDR2 SVGAGI. The CDR3 loop spans 14 amino acids. Trimming pared 8 bases from V and 5 bases from J, leaving 16 bases between. As DNA, the CDR3 is TGTGCCAGCGGAAGAGTTGGGGGCGATCAGCCCCAGCATTTT. The encoded protein is CASGRVGGDQPQHF.

V and J are TRBV2 and TRBJ1-1; D unresolved. Per the germline V gene, CDR1 is SNHLY and CDR2 is FYNNEI. V was pared by 6 bases and J by 4 bases, with 15 bases between. CDR3 length: 14 amino acids. CDR3 sequence (DNA): TGTGCCAGCAGCCTGTTGACTTCTGGCACTGAAGCTTTCTTT. Protein product: CASSLLTSGTEAFF.

This clone was detected only once. This chain connects TRBV7-9 to TRBJ2-3; the D gene is possibly TRBD1 (5 bases). CDR3 length equals 15 residues. Looked up from germline, CDR1 is SEHNR and CDR2 is FQNEAQ (reference sequence). Between the trimmed V and J ends, which lost 5 bases and 2 bases, there was a span of 14 bases. As DNA, the CDR3 is TGTGCCAGCAGCCCATGGGGCCGAGACACAGATACGCAGTATTTT. Protein sequence: CASSPWGRDTDTQYF. Supplemented by reference TRBV7-9 and TRBJ2-3, the full variable domain reads DTGVSQNPRHKITKRGQNVTFRCDPISEHNRLYWYRQTLGQGPEFLTYFQNEAQLEKSRLLSDRFSAERPKGSFSTLEIQRTEQGDSAMYLCASSPWGRDTDTQYFGPGTRLTVL.

This chain links TRBV6-6 with TRBJ1-1; D gene unclear. The CDR3 sequence is 13 residues long. V was shortened by 2 bases and J by 3 bases, with 7 bases between the two germline ends. In germline, CDR1 is MNHNY, CDR2 SVGAGI (reference sequence). In DNA, the CDR3 is TGTGCCAGCAGTTACAAGGGTGACACTGAAGCTTTCTTT. Encoded protein: CASSYKGDTEAFF.

As DNA, the CDR3 is TGTGCCAGCAGTGCTGGGTTTGGCTACACCTTC. Translated: CASSAGFGYTF. This sequence joins TRBV6-1 and TRBJ1-2, with D unclear. Germline V gives CDR1 MNHNS, CDR2 SASEGT. V was cut by 4 bases and J by 7 bases, with 7 bases left in between. The CDR3 has 11 residues.

This clone appeared a few times. The chain carries TRBV7-9 and TRBJ2-7; unclear D gene. Trimming shortened V by 1 base and J by 4 bases, and 8 bases separated the two germline ends. The V gene's germline CDR1 is SEHNR and CDR2 FQNEAQ (reference sequence). The CDR3 spans 13 residues. This chain's CDR3 is CASSLDQHYEQYF. For the CDR3, the DNA is TGTGCCAGCAGCTTAGATCAACATTACGAGCAGTACTTC. Using reference TRBV7-9 and TRBJ2-7 for the parts outside the CDR3, the full variable domain is DTGVSQNPRHKITKRGQNVTFRCDPISEHNRLYWYRQTLGQGPEFLTYFQNEAQLEKSRLLSDRFSAERPKGSFSTLEIQRTEQGDSAMYLCASSLDQHYEQYFGPGTRLTVT.

The chain joins TRBV5-1 to TRBJ2-3; 7 bases are shared with TRBD2. CDR3 length: 16 residues. Germline CDR1 and CDR2: SGHRS and YFSETQ. J gave up 2 bases and V 0 bases, and 6 bases lay outside the gene matches. CDR3 region: CASSLGTSTTTDTQYF. CDR3 in DNA: TGCGCCAGCAGCTTGGGGACTAGTACCACCACAGATACGCAGTATTTT.

This chain connects TRBV6-1 to TRBJ2-7; D gene uncertain. This CDR3 is 11 amino acids long. Germline lookup yields CDR1 MNHNS and CDR2 SASEGT. V was trimmed by 9 bases and J by 3 bases, leaving 9 bases between them. The CDR3 DNA follows: TGTGCCAGTGCACATGTCTACGAGCAGTACTTC. This gives the protein CASAHVYEQYF.

This clone was seen only a few times. The chain uses TRBV6-5 and TRBJ2-3; 7 bases line up with TRBD1. This CDR3 spans 14 amino acids. Germline assignment: CDR1 MNHEY and CDR2 SVGAGI. V lost 3 bases and J lost 2; bases outside the gene matches: 2. In nucleotides, the CDR3 is TGTGCCAGCAGTTATGGGACAGTCACAGATACGCAGTATTTT. It is translated as CASSYGTVTDTQYF.

This clone was picked up one time. The gene calls are TRBV30 and TRBJ2-4, with 8 nucleotides matching TRBD1. The V gene end was trimmed by 5 bases and the J gene end by 8 bases; junction bases not matched to a gene: 14. This CDR3 has 15 residues. Germline CDR1 and CDR2: GTSNPN and SVGIG (reference sequence). The CDR3 here is CAWDGSTGDGDIQYF. CDR3 nucleotides: TGTGCCTGGGACGGGTCGACAGGGGATGGAGACATTCAGTACTTC.

The V call is TRBV7-2, the J call TRBJ1-1, with 10 bases lining up with TRBD1. V gave up 5 bases and J gave up 5 bases; unmatched junction bases: 14. The CDR3 extends over 17 amino acids. The V gene's germline CDR1 is SGHTA and CDR2 FQGNSA. This chain's CDR3 is CASSPRDRGKSGTEAFF. CDR3 bases: TGTGCCAGCAGCCCCCGGGACAGGGGAAAATCGGGTACTGAAGCTTTCTTT.

This clone was recorded once. The CDR3 DNA follows: TGCGCCAGCAGCCAGGAAAGCGGGACAGGGAAGTCTGGCTACACCTTC. It encodes CASSQESGTGKSGYTF. This rearrangement joins TRBV4-3 to TRBJ1-2; TRBD1 agrees at 9 bases. Per the germline V gene, CDR1 is LGHNA and CDR2 is YSLEER. The ends lost 3 bases at V and 7 bases at J; junction bases unmatched: 12. The CDR3 totals 16 residues.

The CDR3 sequence: CASSLEWTASSYEQYF. The CDR3 nucleotides are TGCGCCAGCAGCTTGGAGTGGACAGCTAGCTCCTACGAGCAGTACTTC. V gene TRBV5-1 combines with J gene TRBJ2-5, with D perhaps matching TRBD1 (6 bases). The DNA end favors TRBJ2-7, so the J call may be wrong. The CDR3 has 16 amino acids. The germline gives CDR1 SGHRS, CDR2 YFSETQ.

The chain employs TRBV6-5 and TRBJ1-6, with unresolved D. The CDR3 has 15 amino acids. The V gene lost 2 bases and the J gene lost 6 bases, with 11 bases spanning the gap. Per germline, CDR1 MNHEY and CDR2 SVGAGI. CDR3 sequence: CASSYDGSVNSPLHF. The CDR3 nucleotides are TGTGCCAGCAGTTACGATGGGTCGGTTAATTCACCCCTCCACTTT.

The chain links TRBV25-1 to TRBJ2-1; 7 bases agree with TRBD1. The length of the CDR3 is 15 residues. The germline V gene encodes CDR1 MGHDK and CDR2 SYGVNS. Trimming at V came to 3 bases and at J to 6 bases, leaving 8 bases not matched to a gene. In DNA, the CDR3 is TGTGCCAGCAGTGAGTACGACAGGGTCTCCAATGAGCAGTTCTTC. Translation gives CASSEYDRVSNEQFF.

The chain combines TRBV7-9 with TRBJ2-2; D not certain. This CDR3 has 13 amino acids. Germline CDR1 SEHNR, CDR2 FQNEAQ (reference sequence). V lost 5 bases, J lost 2 bases, and 6 bases lay in between. The CDR3 here is CASSVPNTGELFF. Written as DNA, the CDR3 is TGTGCCAGCAGCGTACCCAACACCGGGGAGCTGTTTTTT.